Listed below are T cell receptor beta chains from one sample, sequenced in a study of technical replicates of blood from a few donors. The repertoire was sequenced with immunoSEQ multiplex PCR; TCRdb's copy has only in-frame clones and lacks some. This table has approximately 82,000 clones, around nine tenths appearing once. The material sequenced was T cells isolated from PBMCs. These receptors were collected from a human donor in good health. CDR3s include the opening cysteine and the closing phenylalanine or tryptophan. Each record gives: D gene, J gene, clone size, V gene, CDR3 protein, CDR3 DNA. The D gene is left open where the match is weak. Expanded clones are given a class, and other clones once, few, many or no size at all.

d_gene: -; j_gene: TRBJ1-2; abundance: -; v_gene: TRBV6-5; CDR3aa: CASSSPLSLGGGYTF; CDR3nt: TGTGCCAGCAGTTCTCCACTCTCCCTAGGGGGTGGCTACACCTTC
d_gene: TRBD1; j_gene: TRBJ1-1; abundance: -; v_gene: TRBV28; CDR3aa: CASSLYRGPRMNTEAFF; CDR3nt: TGTGCCAGCAGTTTATACAGGGGGCCTCGCATGAACACTGAAGCTTTCTTT
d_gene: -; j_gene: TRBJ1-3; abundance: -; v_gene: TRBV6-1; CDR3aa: CASSELQTQRVDTIYF; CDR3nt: TGTGCCAGCAGTGAATTACAGACACAGAGGGTAGACACCATATATTTT
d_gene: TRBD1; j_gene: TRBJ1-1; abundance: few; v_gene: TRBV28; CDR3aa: CASSLSLGQGGNTEAFF; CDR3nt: TGTGCCAGCAGCCTAAGCCTAGGACAGGGGGGCAACACTGAAGCTTTCTTT
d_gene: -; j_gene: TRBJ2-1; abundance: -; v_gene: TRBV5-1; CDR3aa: CASSFRNEQFF; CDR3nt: TGCGCCAGCAGCTTTCGCAATGAGCAGTTCTTC
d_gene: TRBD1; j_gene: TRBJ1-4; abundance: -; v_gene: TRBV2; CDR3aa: CASGQDRGREKLFF; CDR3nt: TGTGCCAGCGGTCAAGACAGGGGAAGAGAAAAACTGTTTTTT
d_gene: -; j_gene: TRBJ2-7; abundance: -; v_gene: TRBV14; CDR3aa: CASSPKPFTGSYEQYF; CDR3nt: TGTGCCAGCAGCCCCAAACCATTTACAGGGTCCTACGAGCAGTACTTC
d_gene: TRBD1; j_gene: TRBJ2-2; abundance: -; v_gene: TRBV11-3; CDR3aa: CASSVWTGGYTGELFF; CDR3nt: TGTGCCAGCAGCGTCTGGACAGGGGGGTACACCGGGGAGCTGTTTTTT
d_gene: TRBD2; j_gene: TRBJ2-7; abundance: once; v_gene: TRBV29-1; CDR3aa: CSVEGLADSSYEQYF; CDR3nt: TGCAGCGTTGAAGGGCTAGCGGATAGCTCCTACGAGCAGTACTTC
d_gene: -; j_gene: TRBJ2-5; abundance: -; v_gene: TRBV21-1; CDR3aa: CASSTRTVMETQYF; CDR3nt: TGTGCCAGCAGCACCCGGACAGTTATGGAGACCCAGTACTTC
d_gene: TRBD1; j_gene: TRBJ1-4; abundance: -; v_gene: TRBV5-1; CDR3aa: CASSSGQVNEKLFF; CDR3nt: TGCGCCAGCAGCTCGGGACAGGTTAATGAAAAACTGTTTTTT
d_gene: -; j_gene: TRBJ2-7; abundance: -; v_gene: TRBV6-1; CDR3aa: CASSERKTAAYEQYF; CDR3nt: TGTGCCAGCAGTGAAAGGAAGACAGCCGCCTACGAGCAGTACTTC
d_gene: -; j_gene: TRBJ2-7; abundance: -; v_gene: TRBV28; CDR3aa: CASRLTNSYEQYF; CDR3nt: TGTGCCAGCAGATTGACTAACTCCTACGAGCAGTACTTC
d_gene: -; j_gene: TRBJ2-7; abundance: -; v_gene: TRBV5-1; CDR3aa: CASSLGRYPYEQYF; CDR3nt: TGCGCCAGCAGCTTGGGCAGGTACCCCTACGAGCAGTACTTC
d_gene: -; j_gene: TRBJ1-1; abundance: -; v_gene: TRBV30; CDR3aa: CAWKRLGGTEAFF; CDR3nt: TGTGCCTGGAAGAGGCTAGGCGGGACTGAAGCTTTCTTT
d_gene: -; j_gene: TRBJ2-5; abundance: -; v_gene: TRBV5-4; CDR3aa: CASSSREVMLGETQYF; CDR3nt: TGTGCCAGCAGCTCCCGGGAAGTAATGTTAGGGGAGACCCAGTACTTC
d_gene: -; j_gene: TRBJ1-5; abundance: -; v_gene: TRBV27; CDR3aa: CASSREYSNQPQHF; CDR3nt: TGTGCCAGCTCGAGGGAGTATAGCAATCAGCCCCAGCATTTT
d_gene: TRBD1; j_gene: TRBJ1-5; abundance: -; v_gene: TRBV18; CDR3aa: CASSLDRDNQPQHF; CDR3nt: TGTGCCAGCTCACTGGACAGGGACAATCAGCCCCAGCATTTT
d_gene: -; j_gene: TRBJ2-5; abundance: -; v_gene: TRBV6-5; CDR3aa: CASSRGIGETQYF; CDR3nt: TGTGCCAGCAGTAGGGGGATTGGGGAGACCCAGTACTTC
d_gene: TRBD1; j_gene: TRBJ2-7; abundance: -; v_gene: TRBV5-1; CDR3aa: CASSLLQGYEQYF; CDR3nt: TGCGCCAGCAGCTTGTTACAGGGGTACGAGCAGTACTTC
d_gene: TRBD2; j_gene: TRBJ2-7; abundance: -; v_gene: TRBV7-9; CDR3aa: CASRASGALSYEQYF; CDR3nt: TGTGCCAGCAGAGCTAGCGGGGCCCTCTCCTACGAGCAGTACTTC
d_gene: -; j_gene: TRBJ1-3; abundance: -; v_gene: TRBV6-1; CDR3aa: CASSETRASGNTIYF; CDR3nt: TGTGCCAGCAGTGAAACCAGGGCCTCTGGAAACACCATATATTTT
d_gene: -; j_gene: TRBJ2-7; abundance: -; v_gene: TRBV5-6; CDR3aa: CASSLVVSGGDSYEQYF; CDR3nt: TGTGCCAGCAGCTTGGTAGTTTCCGGGGGTGATTCCTACGAGCAGTACTTC
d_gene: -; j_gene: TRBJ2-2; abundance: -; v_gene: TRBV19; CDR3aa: CASSISSATGELFF; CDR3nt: TGTGCCAGTAGTATCTCTAGCGCCACCGGGGAGCTGTTTTTT
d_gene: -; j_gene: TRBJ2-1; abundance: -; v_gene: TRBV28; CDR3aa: CASNWDTTYNEQFF; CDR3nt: TGTGCCAGCAATTGGGACACCACCTACAATGAGCAGTTCTTC